This TCR beta chain emerged from a study of blood T cell repertoires in COVID-19. Turning to the study itself: Samples came from the United States, Italy and Spain, spanning acute and convalescent COVID-19. PBMCs, B-cell-depleted T cells, or T cells provided the cDNA or gDNA that made up the material.

Authors' processing steps: Reference gene primer amplification yielded estimated nucleated cell counts. Some clones are missing from TCRdb's copy, which holds only in-frame ones; the method was immunoSEQ multiplex PCR. V, J and clone size are those of that table, while D and trimming were read from the DNA. The sample lists about 250,000 clones, approximately 85% occurring once. The CDR3 has 13 residues. V was shortened by 2 bases and J by 0 bases, with 5 bases between the two germline ends. CDR1 and CDR2 (germline): MNHEY, SVGAGI. The V gene is TRBV6-5, the J gene TRBJ2-7, with D tentatively TRBD1 (5 bases). The sequenced material came from peripheral blood. This receptor was identified in a woman aged 30 to 39 with acute or convalescent COVID-19. CDR3 DNA: TGTGCCAGCAGTTACGGGGCCTCCTACGAGCAGTACTTC. Protein product: CASSYGASYEQYF.